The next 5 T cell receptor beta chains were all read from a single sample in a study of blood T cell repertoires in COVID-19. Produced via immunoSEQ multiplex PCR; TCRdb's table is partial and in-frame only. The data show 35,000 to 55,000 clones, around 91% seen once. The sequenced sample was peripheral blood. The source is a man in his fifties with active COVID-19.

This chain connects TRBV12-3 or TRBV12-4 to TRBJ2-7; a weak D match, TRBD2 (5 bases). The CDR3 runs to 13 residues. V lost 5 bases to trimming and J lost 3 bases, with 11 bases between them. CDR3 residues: CASSATSIYEQYF. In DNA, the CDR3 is TGTGCCAGCAGTGCCACTAGTATCTACGAGCAGTACTTC.

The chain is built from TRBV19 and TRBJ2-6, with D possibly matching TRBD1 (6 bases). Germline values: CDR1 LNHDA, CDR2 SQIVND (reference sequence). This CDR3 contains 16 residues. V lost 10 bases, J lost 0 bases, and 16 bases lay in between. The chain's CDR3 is CATLSGDTSGANVLTF. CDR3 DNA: TGTGCCACCCTGTCTGGGGACACCTCTGGGGCCAACGTCCTGACTTTC.

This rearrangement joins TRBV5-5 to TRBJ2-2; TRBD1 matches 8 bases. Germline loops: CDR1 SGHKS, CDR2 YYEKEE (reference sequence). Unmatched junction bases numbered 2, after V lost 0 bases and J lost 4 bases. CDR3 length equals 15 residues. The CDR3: CASSLAGQGTGELFF. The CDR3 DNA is TGTGCCAGCAGCTTGGCCGGACAGGGCACCGGGGAGCTGTTTTTT.

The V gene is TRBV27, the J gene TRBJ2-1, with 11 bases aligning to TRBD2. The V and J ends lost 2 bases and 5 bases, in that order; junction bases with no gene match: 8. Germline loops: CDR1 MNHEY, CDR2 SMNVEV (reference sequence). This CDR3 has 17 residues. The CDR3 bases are TGTGCCAGCAGTTTAATAAGTCTAGCGGGGGGCCACAATGAGCAGTTCTTC. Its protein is CASSLISLAGGHNEQFF.

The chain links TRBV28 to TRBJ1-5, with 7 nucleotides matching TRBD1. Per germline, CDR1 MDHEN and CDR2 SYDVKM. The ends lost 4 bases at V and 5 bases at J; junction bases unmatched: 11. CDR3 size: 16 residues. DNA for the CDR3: TGTGCCAGCAGTTCCTCGGCCCGAGGGGGCGATCAGCCCCAGCATTTT. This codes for CASSSSARGGDQPQHF.